The 19 T cell receptor beta chains below were found in one sample sequenced in a study of identifying expanded T cells in peripheral blood. Clones were sequenced by immunoSEQ multiplex PCR, and TCRdb holds only the in-frame ones, with some missing. The data contain about 100,000 clones, roughly 88% of them singletons. Material for sequencing was blood. Receptors were obtained from a person between 18 and 75 years old in good health.

The chain links TRBV27 to TRBJ2-1, with TRBD1 identical over 7 bases. This CDR3 contains 15 residues. Trimming took 2 bases from V and 3 from J; bases not matched to a gene: 4. From germline, CDR1 is MNHEY and CDR2 SMNVEV (reference sequence). The CDR3 coding sequence is TGTGCCAGCAGTTTAACAGGGGATCGCTACAATGAGCAGTTCTTC. It is translated as CASSLTGDRYNEQFF.

The chain couples TRBV7-9 to TRBJ2-7, with 11 bases that match TRBD2. The CDR3 is made up of 15 amino acids. CDR1 SEHNR and CDR2 FQNEAQ come from the germline V gene (reference sequence). The V and J ends lost 5 bases and 2 bases, in that order; junction bases with no gene match: 5. CDR3 DNA sequence: TGTGCCAGCAGCCCGGGACTAGCGGAGACCTACGAGCAGTACTTC. This codes for CASSPGLAETYEQYF.

The J gene is TRBJ2-7, the V gene TRBV9; 8 positions match TRBD1. Germline V CDR1 and CDR2: SGDLS, YYNGEE. This CDR3 region has 15 residues. V gave up 2 bases and J gave up 4 bases; unmatched junction bases: 8. The CDR3 loop reads CASSVSGQEEYEQYF. CDR3 bases: TGTGCCAGCAGCGTGTCGGGACAGGAAGAGTACGAGCAGTACTTC.

The chain combines TRBV19 with TRBJ2-1; D is perhaps TRBD2 (6 bases). The germline CDR1 and CDR2 sequences are LNHDA and SQIVND (reference sequence). The CDR3 loop spans 14 amino acids. V shed 6 bases and J shed 4 bases, with 13 bases lying between them. CDR3 in amino acids: CASSPGTPYNEQFF. In DNA form, the CDR3 reads TGTGCCAGTAGCCCCGGGACTCCGTACAATGAGCAGTTCTTC.

This clone appeared a single time. The V gene is TRBV5-4, the J gene TRBJ1-1, with TRBD1 as a possible D gene (5 bases). CDR1 and CDR2 from the germline V gene are SGHNT and YYREEE (reference sequence). The V end lost 4 bases, the J end lost 9 bases, and 13 bases lay between the germline ends. The CDR3 runs to 12 residues. The CDR3 spells CASSDWGVQAFF. As DNA, the CDR3 is TGTGCCAGCAGCGATTGGGGGGTTCAAGCTTTCTTT. The variable domain in full, completed from reference TRBV5-4 and TRBJ1-1, reads ETGVTQSPTHLIKTRGQQVTLRCSSQSGHNTVSWYQQALGQGPQFIFQYYREEENGRGNFPPRFSGLQFPNYSSELNVNALELDDSALYLCASSDWGVQAFFGQGTRLTVV.

The chain recombines TRBV15 with TRBJ2-7, with D perhaps TRBD1 (6 bases). The V gene lost 2 bases and the J gene lost 2 bases, with 10 bases spanning the gap. The germline V gene has CDR1 LNHNV and CDR2 YYDKDF (reference sequence). The CDR3 has 14 amino acids. DNA of the CDR3: TGTGCCACCAGCAGACAGGGGTCAACCTACGAGCAGTACTTC. Protein sequence: CATSRQGSTYEQYF.

This chain connects TRBV5-1 to TRBJ2-7; D may match TRBD1 or TRBD2 (5 bases each). Trimming stripped 0 bases from V and 2 bases from J, with 12 bases between. Germline values: CDR1 SGHRS, CDR2 YFSETQ. The length of the CDR3 is 15 residues. The CDR3 nucleotides are TGCGCCAGCAGCTTGGAGTTGGGACCACCCTACGAGCAGTACTTC. The encoded protein is CASSLELGPPYEQYF.

This rearrangement joins TRBV10-3 to TRBJ2-7; 16 bases are shared with TRBD2. Germline loops: CDR1 ENHRY, CDR2 SYGVKD. V trimming: 6 bases; J trimming: 5 bases; junction bases outside the gene matches: 7. The CDR3 runs to 16 residues. CDR3 nucleotides: TGTGCCATCAGGGGGACTAGCGGGAGGGCCGACGACGAGCAGTACTTC. This translates into CAIRGTSGRADDEQYF.

This chain links TRBV7-6 with TRBJ2-7; 7 bases map to TRBD2. The junction had 6 bases not matched to a gene; V was cut back by 4 bases and J by 0 bases. Germline CDR1 SGHVS, CDR2 FNYEAQ. The CDR3 has 15 amino acids. The CDR3 spells CASSSSGKSSYEQYF. The CDR3 nucleotides read TGTGCCAGCAGCTCCAGCGGGAAGAGCTCCTACGAGCAGTACTTC.

This clone was seen only once. The rearrangement links TRBV11-3 to TRBJ2-1, with D perhaps given as TRBD1 or TRBD2 (5 bases each). The CDR3 spans 14 residues. Trimming removed 5 bases from V and 6 bases from J, with 14 bases in between. Looked up from germline, CDR1 is SGHNT and CDR2 is YENEEA. The CDR3 here is CASSLGTRGNEQFF. CDR3 nucleotide sequence: TGTGCCAGCAGCCTCGGGACCAGAGGCAATGAGCAGTTCTTC. The whole variable domain, remainder taken from reference TRBV11-3 and TRBJ2-1, is EAGVVQSPRYKIIEKKQPVAFWCNPISGHNTLYWYLQNLGQGPELLIRYENEEAVDDSQLPKDRFSAERLKGVDSTLKIQPAELGDSAVYLCASSLGTRGNEQFFGPGTRLTVL.

The J gene is TRBJ2-1, the V gene TRBV7-9; D call uncertain. The length of the CDR3 is 13 residues. V was cut by 2 bases and J by 3 bases, with 5 bases left in between. The germline CDR1 and CDR2 sequences are SEHNR and FQNEAQ (reference sequence). The CDR3 spells CASSLRDYNEQFF. CDR3 nucleotide sequence: TGTGCCAGCAGCTTAAGGGACTACAATGAGCAGTTCTTC.

The gene calls are TRBV30 and TRBJ2-7; D possibly corresponds to TRBD2 (5 bases). The CDR3 length is 12 residues. V was cut by 0 bases and J by 6 bases, with 9 bases left in between. Per germline, CDR1 GTSNPN and CDR2 SVGIG (reference sequence). DNA for the CDR3: TGTGCCTGGAGTGTACGGGGTCTCGAGCAGTACTTC. The encoded protein is CAWSVRGLEQYF. Full variable domain (outside the CDR3, taken from reference TRBV30 and TRBJ2-7): SQTIHQWPATLVQPVGSPLSLECTVEGTSNPNLYWYRQAAGRGLQLLFYSVGIGQISSEVPQNLSASRPQDRQFILSSKKLLLSDSGFYLCAWSVRGLEQYFGPGTRLTVT.

The rearrangement joins TRBV11-2 to TRBJ1-1; D might be TRBD1 (5 bases). Trimming stripped 5 bases from V and 3 bases from J, with 10 bases between. Per the germline V gene, CDR1 is SGHAT and CDR2 is FQNNGV. CDR3 length: 13 amino acids. This CDR3 is CASSQRGDTEAFF. Written as DNA, the CDR3 is TGTGCCAGCAGCCAGCGAGGGGACACTGAAGCTTTCTTT.

This sequence joins TRBV30 and TRBJ2-7, with 8 bases matching TRBD1. The CDR3 runs to 13 residues. Germline CDR1 and CDR2: GTSNPN and SVGIG (reference sequence). The V and J ends lost 4 bases and 1 base, in that order; junction bases with no gene match: 3. The CDR3, as DNA: TGTGCCTGGACCGGGACAGGATCCTACGAGCAGTACTTC. Its translation: CAWTGTGSYEQYF.

This chain links TRBV27 with TRBJ1-1; 7 bases agree with TRBD1. This CDR3 is built from 14 residues. The trim removed 5 bases at V and 1 base at J, leaving 4 bases unmatched. Germline assignment: CDR1 MNHEY and CDR2 SMNVEV (reference sequence). CDR3 amino acids: CASSTQGGNTEAFF. The CDR3 bases are TGTGCCAGCAGTACGCAGGGGGGGAACACTGAAGCTTTCTTT.

DNA of the CDR3: TGTGCCAGCAGAGAAACAGGCATTAGCAATCAGCCCCAGCATTTT. Protein sequence: CASRETGISNQPQHF. The chain employs TRBV2 and TRBJ1-5; D possibly corresponds to TRBD1 (5 bases). CDR1 is SNHLY, CDR2 FYNNEI, per germline. The CDR3 sequence is 15 residues long. Trimming stripped 6 bases from V and 0 bases from J, with 12 bases between.

The chain joins TRBV27 to TRBJ1-2, with D possibly being TRBD1 (5 bases). CDR1 MNHEY and CDR2 SMNVEV come from the germline V gene (reference sequence). V lost 5 bases and J lost 10, with 14 bases in between. The CDR3 totals 12 residues. The CDR3 coding sequence is TGTGCCAGCAGTCCAGATCAGGGCTACTACACCTTC. Its protein is CASSPDQGYYTF.

The chain links TRBV13 to TRBJ2-2, with D possibly matching TRBD1 (5 bases). The CDR3 consists of 15 residues. Germline CDR1 reads PRHDT; CDR2 reads FYEKMQ (reference sequence). Trimming shortened V by 1 base and J by 3 bases, and 9 bases separated the two germline ends. CDR3 sequence: CASSLVGQDTGELFF. The DNA of the CDR3 is TGTGCCAGCAGCTTAGTCGGACAAGACACCGGGGAGCTGTTTTTT.

A remark on this clone: The identical CDR3 is also encoded by other nucleotide sequences in the sample. V and J are TRBV7-9 and TRBJ1-2, with 9 positions matching TRBD1. From germline, CDR1 is SEHNR and CDR2 FQNEAQ (reference sequence). After removal of 4 bases from V and 4 bases from J, the junction contained 4 bases not matched to a gene. The CDR3 is made up of 14 amino acids. As DNA, the CDR3 is TGTGCCAGCAGCTCGGGACAGGGACCCTATGGCTACACCTTC. Protein product: CASSSGQGPYGYTF.